These 28 T cell receptor beta chains share one sample of origin, sequenced in a study of blood T cell repertoires in COVID-19. Generated by immunoSEQ multiplex PCR, the TCRdb table keeps only in-frame clones and is missing some. The sample includes 250,000 to 350,000 clones, roughly 88% of them seen just once. Sequences were obtained from peripheral blood. The receptors originated from a woman aged 45-65 years with acute or convalescent COVID-19.

The J gene is TRBJ2-5, the V gene TRBV5-1; 8 bases fit TRBD2. Looked up from germline, CDR1 is SGHRS and CDR2 is YFSETQ. CDR3 size: 13 residues. With V trimmed by 1 base and J by 5 bases, 1 base remained unmatched. The CDR3 region has the DNA TGCGCCAGCAGCTTGCGGGAGGGCGAGACCCAGTACTTC. Its translation: CASSLREGETQYF.

About this clone itself: Other DNA sequences from this sample encode an identical CDR3 as well. The chain is built from TRBV6-5 and TRBJ2-7; maybe TRBD2 (6 bases). The ends were cut back, 6 bases at V and 3 bases at J, with 12 bases in the middle. The CDR3 length is 13 residues. The germline gives CDR1 MNHEY, CDR2 SVGAGI. The CDR3 DNA reads TGTGCCAGCAGCCGGGACTCTCTCTACGAGCAGTACTTC. Translating gives CASSRDSLYEQYF.

The chain joins TRBV4-1 to TRBJ2-7; 11 nucleotides agree with TRBD2. Trimming took 0 bases from V and 0 from J; bases not matched to a gene: 1. Germline-derived CDR1 and CDR2 are MGHRA and YSYEKL. CDR3 length: 16 residues. The CDR3 DNA follows: TGCGCCAGCAGCCAAGAGCTAGCGGGAGGCTCCTACGAGCAGTACTTC. This encodes CASSQELAGGSYEQYF.

The chain joins TRBV5-1 to TRBJ1-6, with D perhaps matching TRBD1 (6 bases). V lost 0 bases and J lost 7, with 11 bases in between. Per the germline V gene, CDR1 is SGHRS and CDR2 is YFSETQ. This CDR3 spans 15 amino acids. The CDR3 nucleotides read TGCGCCAGCAGCTTGGGTACAGGGACGAATTCACCCCTCCACTTT. As protein: CASSLGTGTNSPLHF.

This chain uses TRBV28 with TRBJ1-3; no reliable D call. V was clipped by 8 bases and J by 2 bases, with 13 bases between them. The CDR3 consists of 14 residues. Germline V CDR1 and CDR2: MDHEN, SYDVKM. DNA of the CDR3: TGTGCCAGCCATAGGCGGGGAACTGGAAACACCATATATTTT. Encoded protein: CASHRRGTGNTIYF.

This sequence joins TRBV5-6 and TRBJ1-2; D gene unclear. Trimming shortened V by 0 bases and J by 4 bases, and 10 bases separated the two germline ends. The CDR3 length is 14 residues. The germline V gene has CDR1 SGHDT and CDR2 YYEEEE. The CDR3 nucleotides are TGTGCCAGCAGCTTGGGATTAACTGTCTATGGCTACACCTTC. Translated: CASSLGLTVYGYTF.

The rearrangement links TRBV19 to TRBJ1-1, with TRBD1 matching 11 bases. Germline V gene sequence: CDR1 LNHDA, CDR2 SQIVND (reference sequence). After removal of 5 bases from V and 6 bases from J, the junction contained 5 bases not matched to a gene. The CDR3 loop spans 14 amino acids. CDR3 residues: CASSLPGQGAEAFF. For the CDR3, the DNA is TGTGCCAGTAGTTTACCGGGACAGGGGGCTGAAGCTTTCTTT.

The rearrangement uses TRBV5-1 and TRBJ1-4; 7 nucleotides match TRBD1. CDR3 length: 16 amino acids. Per the germline V gene, CDR1 is SGHRS and CDR2 is YFSETQ. Losses at the gene ends were 1 base for V and 2 bases for J; bases not matched to a gene: 5. CDR3 nucleotides: TGCGCCAGCAGCTTGCTCGCAGGGGGGACTAATGAAAAACTGTTTTTT. Residues: CASSLLAGGTNEKLFF.

The V call is TRBV7-3, the J call TRBJ1-1; 7 bases fit TRBD1. The ends lost 1 base at V and 5 bases at J; junction bases unmatched: 10. The CDR3 runs to 16 residues. Per the germline V gene, CDR1 is SGHTA and CDR2 is FQGTGA. The CDR3 DNA is TGTGCCAGCAGCTTAATGGGGAAGGGGGCTGGTACTGAAGCTTTCTTT. Translation: CASSLMGKGAGTEAFF. Full variable domain (rest looked up from reference TRBV7-3 and TRBJ1-1): GAGVSQTPSNKVTEKGKYVELRCDPISGHTALYWYRQSLGQGPEFLIYFQGTGAADDSGLPNDRFFAVRPEGSVSTLKIQRTERGDSAVYLCASSLMGKGAGTEAFFGQGTRLTVV.

The chain combines TRBV29-1 with TRBJ1-1; TRBD1 matches at 7 bases. CDR1 is SQVTM and CDR2 is ANQGSEA in the germline V gene. J lost 7 bases, V lost 4 bases, and 6 bases had no gene match. There are 12 residues in the CDR3. DNA for the CDR3: TGCAGCGTTGGACGGGACAGCTTTGAAGCTTTCTTT. Amino acids: CSVGRDSFEAFF.

V is TRBV6-5 and J is TRBJ2-7, with D maybe TRBD2 (5 bases). Germline V gives CDR1 MNHEY, CDR2 SVGAGI. The CDR3 has 13 amino acids. V lost 11 bases to trimming and J lost 2 bases, with 16 bases between them. The CDR3 DNA is TGTGCCGCCGGGGTCGTGCTGGCCTACGAGCAGTACTTC. Translated, it gives CAAGVVLAYEQYF.

The chain recombines TRBV3-1 (or the pseudogene TRBV3-2) with TRBJ2-7, with a possible D match to TRBD1 (5 bases). V was trimmed by 1 base and J by 2 bases, leaving 12 bases between them. This CDR3 region has 15 residues. Germline V gene data show CDR1 as LGHDT and CDR2 as YNNKEL (reference sequence). This chain's CDR3 is CASSQVLGVTYEQYF. The DNA for the CDR3 is TGTGCCAGCAGCCAAGTTCTAGGGGTCACCTACGAGCAGTACTTC.

The chain links TRBV6-5 to TRBJ2-1; TRBD2 agrees at 8 bases. This CDR3 is 13 amino acids long. The V gene's germline CDR1 is MNHEY and CDR2 SVGAGI. Unmatched junction bases numbered 4, after V lost 2 bases and J lost 10 bases. The CDR3 loop is CASSYRGLVEQFF. The CDR3 DNA follows: TGTGCCAGCAGTTACCGGGGACTAGTGGAGCAGTTCTTC.

This chain joins TRBV4-1 and TRBJ1-4, with TRBD1 matching over 9 bases. V dropped 2 bases and J dropped 5; count of bases not matched to a gene: 3. Per germline, CDR1 MGHRA and CDR2 YSYEKL. This CDR3 contains 15 residues. The chain's CDR3 is CASSQKTGGNEKLFF. In DNA form, the CDR3 reads TGCGCCAGCAGCCAAAAGACAGGGGGAAATGAAAAACTGTTTTTT.

The J gene is TRBJ2-3, the V gene TRBV24-1, with 10 bases lining up with TRBD1. J lost 3 bases, V lost 3 bases, and 5 bases had no gene match. The germline V gene encodes CDR1 KGHDR and CDR2 SFDVKD. The CDR3 runs to 16 residues. CDR3 amino acids: CATSDEWTGGTDTQYF. The CDR3 DNA is TGTGCCACCAGTGATGAGTGGACAGGGGGAACAGATACGCAGTATTTT.

The rearrangement joins TRBV7-3 to TRBJ2-1; D gene ambiguous. Deletions cut 0 bases from V and 6 bases from J, with 9 bases between. Germline V gene lookup returns CDR1 SGHTA and CDR2 FQGTGA. The length of the CDR3 is 14 residues. The CDR3 sequence is CASSLTVKSNEQFF. The CDR3, as DNA: TGTGCCAGCAGCTTAACCGTCAAGAGCAATGAGCAGTTCTTC.

This rearrangement joins TRBV5-4 to TRBJ2-7, with 11 bases identical to TRBD2. Per germline, CDR1 SGHNT and CDR2 YYREEE (reference sequence). The CDR3 has 14 amino acids. V lost 4 bases, J lost 4 bases, and 4 bases stayed unmatched. In DNA form, the CDR3 reads TGTGCCAGCAGCACCGGGACTAGCGGATACGAGCAGTACTTC. Protein sequence: CASSTGTSGYEQYF.

The rearrangement uses TRBV28 and TRBJ1-1; TRBD1 might be the D (6 bases). V gave up 6 bases and J gave up 3 bases, with 26 bases separating them. Germline CDR1 and CDR2: MDHEN and SYDVKM. This CDR3 is built from 18 residues. The CDR3 loop is CASRLGPSMTGRDTEAFF. CDR3 sequence (DNA): TGTGCCAGCAGGCTCGGACCTTCTATGACAGGTCGGGACACTGAAGCTTTCTTT.

The chain links TRBV27 to TRBJ1-4; no reliable D call. The germline V and J ends were trimmed by 3 bases and 5 bases, with 7 bases remaining between them. Germline loops: CDR1 MNHEY, CDR2 SMNVEV (reference sequence). This CDR3 contains 13 residues. The CDR3 DNA reads TGTGCCAGCAGTTTCCGTCTGAATGAAAAACTGTTTTTT. It codes for CASSFRLNEKLFF.

The genes are TRBV10-1 and TRBJ2-7; D unclear. The CDR3 length is 15 residues. V shed 2 bases and J shed 1 base, with 12 bases lying between them. Germline loops: CDR1 WNHNN, CDR2 SYGVQD (reference sequence). The CDR3 DNA follows: TGCGCCAGCAGTGAGGGAAGGCAGGCGTCCTACGAGCAGTACTTC. Translating gives CASSEGRQASYEQYF.

This chain links TRBV7-9 with TRBJ2-7; 8 bases align to TRBD2. Germline CDR1 is SEHNR and CDR2 is FQNEAQ (reference sequence). V lost 5 bases to trimming and J lost 0 bases; unmatched junction nucleotides: 6. This CDR3 has 15 amino acids. CDR3 sequence reads: CASSTPSGSSYEQYF. In DNA form, the CDR3 reads TGTGCCAGCAGCACCCCTAGCGGGTCCTCCTACGAGCAGTACTTC.

This clone was recorded only once. The chain has TRBV12-3 or TRBV12-4 and TRBJ1-5; a possible D gene is TRBD1 (5 bases). This CDR3 comprises 13 residues. Deletions cut 3 bases from V and 11 bases from J, with 14 bases between. Here the CDR3 reads CASSFSGGEAQHF. The CDR3 DNA sequence: TGTGCCAGCAGTTTTAGTGGGGGGGAAGCCCAGCATTTT.

The chain uses TRBV9 and TRBJ1-2; TRBD1 is a possible D gene (6 bases). With 0 bases removed from V and 0 bases from J, the gap between germline ends came to 9 bases. Per germline, CDR1 SGDLS and CDR2 YYNGEE. This CDR3 is built from 15 residues. The CDR3 DNA is TGTGCCAGCAGCGTAGGACCAGGGGCTAACTATGGCTACACCTTC. Protein sequence: CASSVGPGANYGYTF.

The chain couples TRBV10-3 to TRBJ1-5; unclear D gene. Germline assignment: CDR1 ENHRY and CDR2 SYGVKD. The CDR3 is 14 amino acids. Trimming took 0 bases from V and 4 from J, leaving 7 bases between them. For the CDR3, the DNA is TGTGCCATCAGTGAGTCGACGGGGAATCAGCCCCAGCATTTT. It codes for CAISESTGNQPQHF.

The chain is built from TRBV7-8 and TRBJ2-7; weak D call: TRBD2 (6 bases). Germline V gives CDR1 SGHVS, CDR2 FQNEAQ. The CDR3 spans 13 residues. Deletions cut 2 bases from V and 4 bases from J, with 9 bases between. This CDR3 is CASSLWGVYEQYF. The CDR3 region has the DNA TGTGCCAGCAGCTTATGGGGGGTATACGAGCAGTACTTC. The entire variable domain, with the rest obtained from reference TRBV7-8 and TRBJ2-7, is as follows: GAGVSQSPRYKVAKRGQDVALRCDPISGHVSLFWYQQALGQGPEFLTYFQNEAQLDKSGLPSDRFFAERPEGSVSTLKIQRTQQEDSAVYLCASSLWGVYEQYFGPGTRLTVT.

The sample holds one count of this clone. The chain carries TRBV11-2 and TRBJ2-3, with 8 bases fitting TRBD2. Per germline, CDR1 SGHAT and CDR2 FQNNGV. The trim removed 1 base at V and 0 bases at J, leaving 6 bases unmatched. This CDR3 contains 17 residues. CDR3 DNA: TGTGCCAGCAGCTTAGCCTTAGCGGGGCCCAGCACAGATACGCAGTATTTT. Translating it yields CASSLALAGPSTDTQYF.

This chain connects TRBV28 to TRBJ2-1; 12 nucleotides agree with TRBD2. V gave up 6 bases and J gave up 9 bases; unmatched junction bases: 9. Looked up from germline, CDR1 is MDHEN and CDR2 is SYDVKM. This CDR3 has 15 residues. The CDR3 is CASSPSGLAGSEQFF. CDR3 in DNA: TGTGCCAGCAGCCCGTCGGGACTAGCGGGCTCTGAGCAGTTCTTC.

In regard to this clone: The junction departs from germline at one end; a sequencing error may be responsible. Other DNA variants within this sample encode the same CDR3. The V call is TRBV10-3, the J call TRBJ1-1; TRBD1 matches at 7 bases. Germline V gene sequence: CDR1 ENHRY, CDR2 SYGVKD. The CDR3 has 13 residues. The CDR3 nucleotides are TGTGCTATCAGGGACAGTGGGAACACTGAAGCTTTCTTT. This codes for CAIRDSGNTEAFF.